This TCR beta chain is drawn from a study of T cells after yellow fever vaccination. This clonotype was seen many times. TCR cDNA was made by 5'RACE template switching, adding a universal primer site and UMIs. MiXCR was run by TCRdb on the 5' RACE reads, yielding one entry per CDR3 protein. The top ten hold 15% to 20% of the sample, which has under 550,000 distinct CDR3 sequences, roughly 22% seen once. The receptor was isolated from a man between 18 and 35 years old who received the YFV17D yellow fever vaccine. The sample consisted of PBMCs, taken less than 25 days after the first yellow fever vaccination.

This CDR3 is CASSLGGPGNGYTF. The DNA for the CDR3 is TGTGCCAGCAGCTTAGGAGGGCCAGGGAATGGCTACACCTTC. The chain has TRBV11-2 and TRBJ1-2; perhaps TRBD1 as D (5 bases). The ends were cut back, 1 base at V and 6 bases at J, with 12 bases in the middle. Germline-derived CDR1 and CDR2 are SGHAT and FQNNGV. This CDR3 contains 14 residues.